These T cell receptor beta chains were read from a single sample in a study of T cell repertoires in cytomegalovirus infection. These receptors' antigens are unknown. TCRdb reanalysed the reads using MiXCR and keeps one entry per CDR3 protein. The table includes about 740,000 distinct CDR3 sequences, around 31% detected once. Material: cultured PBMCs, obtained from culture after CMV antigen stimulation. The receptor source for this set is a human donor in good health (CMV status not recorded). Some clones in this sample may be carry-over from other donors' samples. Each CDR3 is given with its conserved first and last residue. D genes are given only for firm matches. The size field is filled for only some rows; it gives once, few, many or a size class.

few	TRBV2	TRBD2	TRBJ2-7	CASSGLAGGQTPNEQYF	TGTGCCAGCAGTGGACTAGCGGGGGGCCAAACCCCCAACGAGCAGTACTTC
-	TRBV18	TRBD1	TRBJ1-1	CASSPGQGEAFF	TGTGCCAGCTCACCGGGACAGGGTGAAGCTTTCTTT
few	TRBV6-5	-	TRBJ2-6	CASSYGQTGANVLTF	TGTGCCAGCAGTTATGGACAGACTGGGGCCAACGTCCTGACTTTC
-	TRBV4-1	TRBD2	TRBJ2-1	CASSHSGGAGNEQFF	TGCGCCAGCAGCCATAGCGGGGGGGCCGGCAATGAGCAGTTCTTC
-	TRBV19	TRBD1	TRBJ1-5	CASSGTGEQPQHF	TGTGCCAGTAGTGGGACAGGGGAACAGCCCCAGCATTTT
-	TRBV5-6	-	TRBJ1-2	CASTDHPSAGSAYGYTF	TGTGCCAGCACCGACCACCCGAGTGCGGGGTCCGCCTATGGCTACACCTTC
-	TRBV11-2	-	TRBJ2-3	CASSSDGARTDTQYF	TGTGCCAGCAGCTCCGACGGGGCACGCACAGATACGCAGTATTTT
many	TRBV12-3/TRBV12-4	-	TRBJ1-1	CASSPWAGPAEAFF	TGTGCCAGCAGCCCTTGGGCCGGGCCGGCTGAAGCTTTCTTT
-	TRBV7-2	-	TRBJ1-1	CASSVGQVLEAFF	TGTGCCAGCAGCGTAGGTCAGGTACTCGAAGCTTTCTTT
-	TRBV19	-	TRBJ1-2	CASSIRAGAYGYTF	TGTGCCAGTAGTATCCGTGCAGGGGCCTATGGCTACACCTTC
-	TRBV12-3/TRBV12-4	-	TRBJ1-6	CASTNRRFPNSPLHF	TGTGCCAGCACCAATCGACGCTTCCCCAATTCACCCCTCCACTTT
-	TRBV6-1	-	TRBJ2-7	CASSVSRTTYEQYF	TGTGCCAGCAGTGTGAGTAGGACCACCTACGAGCAGTACTTC
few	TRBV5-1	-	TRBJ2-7	CASSLVGNGAVVEQYF	TGCGCCAGCAGCTTGGTGGGCAACGGGGCCGTGGTCGAGCAGTACTTC
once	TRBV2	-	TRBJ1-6	CASSVDHSYNSPLHF	TGTGCCAGCAGTGTGGACCACTCCTATAATTCACCCCTCCACTTT
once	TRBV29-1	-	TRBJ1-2	CSVEGLQGSYYGYTF	TGCAGCGTTGAAGGATTACAGGGAAGCTACTATGGCTACACCTTC
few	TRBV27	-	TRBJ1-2	CASSLTAWYGYTF	TGTGCCAGCAGTTTGACAGCGTGGTATGGCTACACCTTC
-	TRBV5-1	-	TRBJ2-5	CASSLDMGEETQYF	TGCGCCAGCAGCTTGGATATGGGGGAAGAGACCCAGTACTTC
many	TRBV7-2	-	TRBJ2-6	CASSSPGANVLTF	TGTGCCAGCAGTTCCCCTGGGGCCAACGTCCTGACTTTC
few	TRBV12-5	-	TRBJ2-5	CASGLGTAQETQYF	TGTGCTAGTGGTTTGGGGACAGCCCAAGAGACCCAGTACTTC
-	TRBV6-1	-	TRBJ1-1	CASSLRPQEGAFF	TGTGCCAGCAGTCTCCGGCCCCAGGAGGGAGCTTTCTTT
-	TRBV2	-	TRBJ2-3	CASSDPSLGTDTQYF	TGTGCCAGCAGTGATCCTAGCTTAGGCACAGATACGCAGTATTTT
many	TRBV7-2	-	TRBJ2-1	CASRDVNTYNEQFF	TGTGCCAGCAGAGACGTTAATACCTACAATGAGCAGTTCTTC
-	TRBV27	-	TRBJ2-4	CASSLDPLYIQYF	TGTGCCAGCAGCTTGGACCCACTTTACATTCAGTACTTC
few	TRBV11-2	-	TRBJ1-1	CASSLVMGGGWGRGDTEAFF	TGTGCCAGCAGCTTAGTTATGGGCGGGGGATGGGGGAGAGGGGACACTGAAGCTTTCTTT
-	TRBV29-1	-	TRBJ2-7	CSVVPDTRNYEQYF	TGCAGCGTTGTTCCAGACACTAGAAACTACGAGCAGTACTTC
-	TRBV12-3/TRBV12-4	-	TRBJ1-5	CASSLYRAGSYQPQHF	TGTGCCAGCAGTTTATACCGGGCAGGGTCGTATCAGCCCCAGCATTTT
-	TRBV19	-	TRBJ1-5	CASSIAWSRDQPQHF	TGTGCCAGTAGTATAGCTTGGAGTAGGGATCAGCCCCAGCATTTT
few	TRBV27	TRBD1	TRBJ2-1	CASSDRNDEQFF	TGTGCCAGCTCGGACAGGAACGATGAGCAGTTCTTC
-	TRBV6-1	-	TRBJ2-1	CASRDAGAGRNEQFF	TGTGCCAGCAGAGACGCTGGGGCAGGCCGAAATGAGCAGTTCTTC
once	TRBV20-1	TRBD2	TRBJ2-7	CSASSGASSYEQYF	TGCAGTGCTTCTAGCGGGGCCAGCTCCTACGAGCAGTACTTC
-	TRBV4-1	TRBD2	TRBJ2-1	CASSQGGLAGPGYNEQFF	TGCGCCAGCAGCCAAGGGGGTCTAGCGGGGCCAGGGTACAATGAGCAGTTCTTC
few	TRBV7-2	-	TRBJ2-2	CASSLAVNAGELFF	TGTGCCAGCAGCTTAGCGGTGAACGCCGGGGAGCTGTTTTTT
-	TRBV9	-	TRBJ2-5	CASSVGTSLYQETQYF	TGTGCCAGCAGCGTAGGTACTAGCCTGTACCAAGAGACCCAGTACTTC
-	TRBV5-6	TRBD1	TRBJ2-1	CASSLGTGGKQFF	TGTGCCAGCAGTCTGGGGACAGGGGGCAAGCAGTTCTTC
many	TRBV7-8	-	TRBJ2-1	CASSLGARGHNEQFF	TGTGCCAGCAGCTTAGGGGCTAGGGGCCACAATGAGCAGTTCTTC
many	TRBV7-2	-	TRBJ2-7	CASSARGEQYF	TGTGCCAGCAGCGCCAGGGGCGAGCAGTACTTC
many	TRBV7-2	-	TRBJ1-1	CASSLDSFMNTEAFF	TGTGCCAGCAGCTTAGACAGCTTCATGAACACTGAAGCTTTCTTT
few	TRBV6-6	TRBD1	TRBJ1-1	CASSYGDSKNTEAFF	TGTGCCAGCAGTTACGGGGACAGTAAAAACACTGAAGCTTTCTTT